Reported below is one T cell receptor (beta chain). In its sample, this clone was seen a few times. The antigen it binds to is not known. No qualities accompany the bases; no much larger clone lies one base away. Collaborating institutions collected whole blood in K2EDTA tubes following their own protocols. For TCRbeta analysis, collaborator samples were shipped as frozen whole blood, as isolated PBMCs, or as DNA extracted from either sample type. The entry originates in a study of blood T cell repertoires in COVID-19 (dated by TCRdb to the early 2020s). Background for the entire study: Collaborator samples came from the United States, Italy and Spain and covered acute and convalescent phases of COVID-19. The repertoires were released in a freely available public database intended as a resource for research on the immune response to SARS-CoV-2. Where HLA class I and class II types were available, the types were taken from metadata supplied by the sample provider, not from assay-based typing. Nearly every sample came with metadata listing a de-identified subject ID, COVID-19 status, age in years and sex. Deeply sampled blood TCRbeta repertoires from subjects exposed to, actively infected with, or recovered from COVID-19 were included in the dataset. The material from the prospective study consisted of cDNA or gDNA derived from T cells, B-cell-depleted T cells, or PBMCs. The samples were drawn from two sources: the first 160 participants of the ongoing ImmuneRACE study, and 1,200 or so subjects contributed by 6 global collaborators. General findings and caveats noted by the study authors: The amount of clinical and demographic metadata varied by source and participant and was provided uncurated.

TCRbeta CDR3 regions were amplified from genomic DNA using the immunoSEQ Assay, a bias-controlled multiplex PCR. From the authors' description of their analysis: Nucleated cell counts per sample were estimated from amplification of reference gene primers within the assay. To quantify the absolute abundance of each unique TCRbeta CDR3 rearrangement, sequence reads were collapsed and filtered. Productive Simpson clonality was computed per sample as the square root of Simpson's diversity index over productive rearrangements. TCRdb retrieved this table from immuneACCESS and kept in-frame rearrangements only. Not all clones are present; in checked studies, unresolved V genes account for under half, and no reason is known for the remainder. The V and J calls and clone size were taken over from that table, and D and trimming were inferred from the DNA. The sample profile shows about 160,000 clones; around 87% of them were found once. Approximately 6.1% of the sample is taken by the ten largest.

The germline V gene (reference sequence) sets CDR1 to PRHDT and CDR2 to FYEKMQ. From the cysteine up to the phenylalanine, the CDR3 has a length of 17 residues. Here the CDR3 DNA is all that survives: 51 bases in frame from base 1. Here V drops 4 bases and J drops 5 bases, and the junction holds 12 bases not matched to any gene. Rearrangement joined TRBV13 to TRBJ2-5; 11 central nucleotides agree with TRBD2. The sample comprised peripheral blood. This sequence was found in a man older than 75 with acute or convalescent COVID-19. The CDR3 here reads CASSSLTSGAKGETQYF. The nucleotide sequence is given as TGTGCCAGCAGCTCGTTGACTAGCGGGGCGAAGGGGGAGACCCAGTACTTC.